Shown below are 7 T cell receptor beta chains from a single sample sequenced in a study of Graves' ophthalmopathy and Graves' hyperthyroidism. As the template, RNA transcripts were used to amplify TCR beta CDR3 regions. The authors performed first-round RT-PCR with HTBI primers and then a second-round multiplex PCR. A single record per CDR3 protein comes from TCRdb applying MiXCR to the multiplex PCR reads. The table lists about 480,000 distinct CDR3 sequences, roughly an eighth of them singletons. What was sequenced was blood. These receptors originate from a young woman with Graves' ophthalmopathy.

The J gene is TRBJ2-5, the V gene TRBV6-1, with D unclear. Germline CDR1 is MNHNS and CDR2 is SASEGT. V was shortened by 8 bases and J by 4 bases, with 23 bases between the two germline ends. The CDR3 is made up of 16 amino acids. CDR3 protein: CASDRSGRPSTETQYF. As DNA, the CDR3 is TGTGCCAGCGACCGATCCGGACGTCCCTCAACAGAGACCCAGTACTTC.

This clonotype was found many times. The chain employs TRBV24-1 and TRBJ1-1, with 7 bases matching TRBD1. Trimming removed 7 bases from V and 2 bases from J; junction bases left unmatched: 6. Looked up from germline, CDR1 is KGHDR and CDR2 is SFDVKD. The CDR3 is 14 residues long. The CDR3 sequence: CATRQGQANTEAFF. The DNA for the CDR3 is TGTGCCACCAGGCAAGGACAGGCTAACACTGAAGCTTTCTTT.

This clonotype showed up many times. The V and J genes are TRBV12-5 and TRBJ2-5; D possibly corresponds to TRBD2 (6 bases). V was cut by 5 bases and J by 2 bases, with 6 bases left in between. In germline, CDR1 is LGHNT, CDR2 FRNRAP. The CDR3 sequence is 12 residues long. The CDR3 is CASGSGQETQYF. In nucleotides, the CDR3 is TGTGCTAGTGGTAGCGGGCAAGAGACCCAGTACTTC. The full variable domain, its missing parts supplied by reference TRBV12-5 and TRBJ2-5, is DARVTQTPRHKVTEMGQEVTMRCQPILGHNTVFWYRQTMMQGLELLAYFRNRAPLDDSGMPKDRFSAEMPDATLATLKIQPSEPRDSAVYFCASGSGQETQYFGPGTRLLVL.

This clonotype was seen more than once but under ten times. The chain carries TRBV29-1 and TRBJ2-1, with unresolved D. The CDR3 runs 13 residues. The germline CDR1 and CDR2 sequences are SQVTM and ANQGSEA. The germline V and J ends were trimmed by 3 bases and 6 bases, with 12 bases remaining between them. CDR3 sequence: CSVDRESSNEQFF. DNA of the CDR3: TGCAGCGTTGATAGGGAAAGTTCCAATGAGCAGTTCTTC.

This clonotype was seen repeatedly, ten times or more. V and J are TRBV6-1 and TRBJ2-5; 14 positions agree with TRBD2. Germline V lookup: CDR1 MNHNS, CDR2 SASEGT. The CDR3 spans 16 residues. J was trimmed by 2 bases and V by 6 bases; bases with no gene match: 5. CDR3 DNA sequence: TGTGCCAGCAGCCAGAGGACTAGCGGGGGGCAAGAGACCCAGTACTTC. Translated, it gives CASSQRTSGGQETQYF.

DNA of the CDR3: TGTGCCTTTGCCGGGACAGGGGGAACCGGGGAGCTGTTTTTT. The encoded protein is CAFAGTGGTGELFF. V gene TRBV30 combines with J gene TRBJ2-2, with 11 bases lining up with TRBD1. Germline values: CDR1 GTSNPN, CDR2 SVGIG (reference sequence). V shed 7 bases, J shed 5 bases, and the junction held 6 bases outside the gene matches. The CDR3 loop spans 14 amino acids.

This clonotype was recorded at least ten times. CDR3 residues: CSASSRGGGYTF. The CDR3 DNA sequence: TGCAGTGCTAGTAGCAGGGGCGGGGGCTACACCTTC. V and J are TRBV20-1 and TRBJ1-2; possibly TRBD1 for D (6 bases). V was cut by 3 bases and J by 8 bases, with 13 bases left in between. Per germline, CDR1 DFQATT and CDR2 SNEGSKA (reference sequence). There are 12 residues in the CDR3.